Presented here are 12 T cell receptor beta chains from one specimen sequenced in a study of T-cell memory formation after mild COVID-19 (dated by TCRdb to the early 2020s). Libraries were made using 5' RACE. TCRdb shows the sequencer as Illumina NovaSeq 6000. The raw public reads went through TCRdb reprocessing: fastp at Q25, MiXCR clone calling, in-frame beta chains kept. Rows merge per CDR3 protein into single entries with the most common DNA and genes. The sample records hundreds of thousands of distinct CDR3 sequences, roughly 25% of which are singletons. In total, the top ten clones hold 9.5% to 15% of the sample. Sequencing was performed on PBMCs or a T cell subset sorted from them (not recorded which). The receptors were sampled from an adult woman who had mild COVID-19 (a few samples of this study predate the infection). The sample titles of this study are shuffled in the database, so cell type and time point are left out; the donor was told from shared clones.

The table lists this clonotype with a few counts. V is TRBV2 and J is TRBJ1-2; 10 nucleotides agree with TRBD1. The CDR3 covers 16 residues. Trimming at V came to 4 bases and at J to 7 bases, leaving 12 bases not matched to a gene. From germline, CDR1 is SNHLY and CDR2 FYNNEI. CDR3 region: CASSAGTGTGAAGYTF. Written as DNA, the CDR3 is TGTGCCAGCAGTGCAGGAACCGGGACAGGGGCCGCTGGCTACACCTTC.

V and J are TRBV6-5 and TRBJ2-7; tentatively, D is TRBD1 (5 bases). Germline V gene sequence: CDR1 MNHEY, CDR2 SVGAGI. V lost 0 bases and J lost 0, with 12 bases in between. This CDR3 region has 16 residues. The CDR3 region is CASSYSSAGLSYEQYF. CDR3 DNA sequence: TGTGCCAGCAGTTACTCGTCAGCAGGGCTCTCCTACGAGCAGTACTTC.

This sequence joins TRBV7-2 and TRBJ2-5; D call uncertain. The germline V gene encodes CDR1 SGHTA and CDR2 FQGNSA. V gave up 4 bases and J gave up 6 bases, with 18 bases separating them. The CDR3 runs to 15 residues. CDR3 protein: CASSSSHGTSKTQYF. For the CDR3, the DNA is TGTGCCAGCAGCTCGAGTCATGGAACATCTAAGACCCAGTACTTC.

This clonotype was observed a few times. This chain links TRBV9 with TRBJ2-3, with D possibly being TRBD2 (6 bases). The CDR3 totals 16 residues. The germline V and J ends were trimmed by 2 bases and 1 base, with 14 bases remaining between them. The germline V gene has CDR1 SGDLS and CDR2 YYNGEE. The CDR3 protein is CASSVILGGGTDTQYF. The DNA of the CDR3 is TGTGCCAGCAGCGTCATATTAGGCGGGGGCACAGATACGCAGTATTTT.

The V call is TRBV11-2, the J call TRBJ2-6; D is perhaps TRBD1 or TRBD2 (5 bases each). The germline V gene has CDR1 SGHAT and CDR2 FQNNGV. This CDR3 has 14 residues. The germline V and J ends were trimmed by 0 bases and 15 bases, with 15 bases remaining between them. CDR3 amino acids: CASSLDRDGTALTF. DNA of the CDR3: TGTGCCAGCAGCTTAGACCGGGACGGAACTGCCCTGACTTTC.

This clonotype has just a few counts. This chain links TRBV6-1 with TRBJ2-2, with 10 nucleotides matching TRBD1. Germline V CDR1 and CDR2: MNHNS, SASEGT. The CDR3 contains 15 residues. V lost 5 bases, J lost 8 bases, and 8 bases stayed unmatched. The CDR3 sequence: CASSRTGGIRGELFF. CDR3 nucleotides: TGTGCCAGCAGTCGGACAGGGGGGATTAGAGGGGAGCTGTTTTTT.

The chain links TRBV2 to TRBJ2-7; TRBD1 is a possible D gene (6 bases). V was trimmed by 4 bases and J by 5 bases, leaving 12 bases between them. There are 13 residues in the CDR3. The germline V gene encodes CDR1 SNHLY and CDR2 FYNNEI. The CDR3 protein is CASSAHWTDEQYF. CDR3 DNA: TGTGCCAGCAGTGCCCATTGGACAGACGAGCAGTACTTC.

This clonotype occurred a few times. V usage is TRBV18 and J usage is TRBJ1-4; D gene uncertain. The CDR3 has 16 residues. V lost 4 bases and J 4 bases, leaving 16 bases between the germline ends. Looked up from germline, CDR1 is KGHSH and CDR2 is LQKENI. The CDR3 loop is CASSLQSGEFNEKLFF. The CDR3 DNA is TGTGCCAGCTCACTGCAGTCGGGTGAATTTAATGAAAAACTGTTTTTT. Looking up the rest from reference TRBV18 and TRBJ1-4 gives the full variable domain: NAGVMQNPRHLVRRRGQEARLRCSPMKGHSHVYWYRQLPEEGLKFMVYLQKENIIDESGMPKERFSAEFPKEGPSILRIQQVVRGDSAAYFCASSLQSGEFNEKLFFGSGTQLSVL.

This chain joins TRBV7-2 and TRBJ1-1; 11 bases agree with TRBD1. The CDR3 has 15 amino acids. Germline CDR1 SGHTA, CDR2 FQGNSA. V shed 5 bases and J 7 bases; nucleotides not matched to a gene: 9. DNA for the CDR3: TGTGCCAGCAGCCCACTATGGACAGGGGGCGATGAAGCTTTCTTT. Encoded protein: CASSPLWTGGDEAFF.

The chain combines TRBV12-3 or TRBV12-4 with TRBJ2-2; the match to TRBD1 covers 10 bases. Unmatched junction bases numbered 13, after V lost 5 bases and J lost 4 bases. The CDR3 spans 18 residues. The CDR3 reads CASSRRTGGTRSTGELFF. The CDR3 DNA reads TGTGCCAGCAGTAGACGGACAGGGGGGACTAGGAGCACCGGGGAGCTGTTTTTT.

This clonotype was observed a few times. The V call is TRBV7-2, the J call TRBJ2-5; 8 bases line up with TRBD2. This CDR3 is built from 18 residues. CDR1 is SGHTA, CDR2 FQGNSA, per germline. V shed 6 bases, J shed 4 bases, and the junction held 19 bases outside the gene matches. CDR3 amino acids: CASSSGAAGPSEGETQYF. The CDR3 DNA sequence: TGTGCCAGCAGTAGCGGGGCTGCGGGCCCTTCGGAAGGAGAGACCCAGTACTTC.

This clonotype was counted only a few times. The chain combines TRBV24-1 with TRBJ2-7, with 8 bases lining up with TRBD2. CDR1 is KGHDR and CDR2 is SFDVKD in the germline V gene. V trimming: 5 bases; J trimming: 2 bases; junction bases outside the gene matches: 4. The CDR3 is 14 residues long. The CDR3 DNA follows: TGTGCCACCAGTGCCCGGACTAGCCCCTACGAGCAGTACTTC. It is translated as CATSARTSPYEQYF.